This T cell receptor (beta chain) was retrieved from a study of blood T cell repertoires in COVID-19. Across the study: The samples span acute and convalescent COVID-19 from the United States, Italy and Spain. PBMCs, B-cell-depleted T cells, or T cells provided the cDNA or gDNA that made up the material.

Source study methods: Quantification of nucleated cells was approximated via reference gene primer amplification. Sequencing used immunoSEQ multiplex PCR; TCRdb keeps in-frame clones, though not all of them. That table furnishes V, J and clone size, whereas the DNA furnished D and trimming. The repertoire includes about 120,000 clones, approximately 80% of them detected once, and less than 9% sits in the top ten. This clone was counted between two and nine times. The sequenced sample consisted of peripheral blood. The sequence was obtained from a man between 65 and 85 years old with active or convalescent COVID-19.

CDR3 sequence: CASSLGVGSYGYTF. The CDR3 DNA is TGTGCCAGCAGTCTCGGGGTGGGTTCCTATGGCTACACCTTC. This chain joins TRBV5-6 and TRBJ1-2, with D hard to call. The CDR3 has 14 amino acids. Germline V gene data show CDR1 as SGHDT and CDR2 as YYEEEE. The V end lost 5 bases, the J end lost 4 bases, and 15 bases lay between the germline ends.